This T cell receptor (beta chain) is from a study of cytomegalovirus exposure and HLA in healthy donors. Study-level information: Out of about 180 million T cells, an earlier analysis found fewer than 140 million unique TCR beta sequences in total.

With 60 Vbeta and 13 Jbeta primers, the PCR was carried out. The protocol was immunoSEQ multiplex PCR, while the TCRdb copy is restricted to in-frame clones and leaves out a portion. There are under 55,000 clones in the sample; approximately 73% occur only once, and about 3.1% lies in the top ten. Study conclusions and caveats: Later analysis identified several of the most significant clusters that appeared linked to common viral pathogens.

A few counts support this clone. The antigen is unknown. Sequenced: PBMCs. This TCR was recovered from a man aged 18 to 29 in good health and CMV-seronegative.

The CDR3 nucleotides read TGTGCCTGGAGTGTAAGGGTTGGGCAAGGGGAAAAGTACTTC. This translates into CAWSVRVGQGEKYF. The V call is TRBV30, the J call TRBJ2-7; perhaps TRBD1 as D (5 bases). V gave up 0 bases and J gave up 11 bases, with 20 bases separating them. CDR1 and CDR2 (germline): GTSNPN, SVGIG (reference sequence). The CDR3 is made up of 14 amino acids.